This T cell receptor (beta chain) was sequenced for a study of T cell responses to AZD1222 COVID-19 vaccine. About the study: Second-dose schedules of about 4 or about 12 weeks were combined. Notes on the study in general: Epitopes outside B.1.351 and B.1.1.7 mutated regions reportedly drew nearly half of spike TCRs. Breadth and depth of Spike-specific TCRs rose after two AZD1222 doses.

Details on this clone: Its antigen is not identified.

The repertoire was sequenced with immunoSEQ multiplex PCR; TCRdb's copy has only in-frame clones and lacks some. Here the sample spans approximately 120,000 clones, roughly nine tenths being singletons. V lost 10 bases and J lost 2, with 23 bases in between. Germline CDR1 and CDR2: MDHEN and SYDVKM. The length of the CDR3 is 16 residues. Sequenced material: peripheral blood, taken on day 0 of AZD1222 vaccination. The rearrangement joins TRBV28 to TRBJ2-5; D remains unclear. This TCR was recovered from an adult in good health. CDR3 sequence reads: CATSTNAGGPQETQYF. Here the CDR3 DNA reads TGTGCCACCTCAACAAACGCTGGCGGCCCTCAAGAGACCCAGTACTTC.